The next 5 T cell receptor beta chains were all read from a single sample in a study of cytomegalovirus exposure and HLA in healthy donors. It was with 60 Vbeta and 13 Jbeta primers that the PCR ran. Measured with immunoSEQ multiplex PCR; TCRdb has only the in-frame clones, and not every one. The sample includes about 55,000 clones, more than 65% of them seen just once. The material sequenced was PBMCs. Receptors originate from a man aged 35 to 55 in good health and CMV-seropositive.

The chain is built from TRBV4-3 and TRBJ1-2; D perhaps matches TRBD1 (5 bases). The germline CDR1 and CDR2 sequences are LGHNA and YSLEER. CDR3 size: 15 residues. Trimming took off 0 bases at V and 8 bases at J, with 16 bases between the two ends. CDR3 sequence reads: CASSQDTGHYLGYTF. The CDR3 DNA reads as TGCGCCAGCAGCCAAGATACAGGCCACTATCTGGGCTACACCTTC.

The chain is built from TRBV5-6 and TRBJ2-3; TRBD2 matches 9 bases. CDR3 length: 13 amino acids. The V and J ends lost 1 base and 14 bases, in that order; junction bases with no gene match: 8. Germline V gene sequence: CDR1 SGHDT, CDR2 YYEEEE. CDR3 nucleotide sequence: TGTGCCAGCAGCTTGATACCTAGCGGGAAGCGGTATTTT. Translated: CASSLIPSGKRYF.

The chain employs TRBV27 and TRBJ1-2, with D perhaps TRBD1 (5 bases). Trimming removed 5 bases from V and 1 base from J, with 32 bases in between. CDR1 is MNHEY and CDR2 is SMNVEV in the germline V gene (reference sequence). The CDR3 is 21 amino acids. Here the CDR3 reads CASSTTRAGTPRLDLNYGYTF. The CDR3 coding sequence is TGTGCCAGCAGTACCACCCGGGCCGGGACTCCGCGACTGGACCTTAACTATGGCTACACCTTC.

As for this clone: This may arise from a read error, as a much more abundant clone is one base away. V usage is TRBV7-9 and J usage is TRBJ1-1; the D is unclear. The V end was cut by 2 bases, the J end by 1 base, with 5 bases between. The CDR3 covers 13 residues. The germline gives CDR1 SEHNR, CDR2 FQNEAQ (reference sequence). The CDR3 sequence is CASSLSGNTEAFF. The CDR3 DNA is TGTGCCAGCAGCTTATCAGGGAACACTGAAGCTTTCTTT.

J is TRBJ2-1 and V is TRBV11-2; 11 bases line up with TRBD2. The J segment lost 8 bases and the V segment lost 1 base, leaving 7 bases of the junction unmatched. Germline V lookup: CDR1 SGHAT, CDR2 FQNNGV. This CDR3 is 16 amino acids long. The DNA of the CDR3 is TGTGCCAGCAGCTTAGTGTCTAGCGGGGGGCGGGATGAGCAGTTCTTC. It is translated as CASSLVSSGGRDEQFF.